Described below is a single TCR beta chain sequence and its context. This sample is drawn from a study of T cells in Graves' hyperthyroidism and ophthalmopathy. CDR3 size: 12 residues. Trimming pared 6 bases from V and 4 bases from J, leaving 12 bases between. CDR1 and CDR2 (germline): DFQATT, SNEGSKA (reference sequence). Regions amplified from RNA transcripts were the TCR beta CDR3 regions. The study used the HTBI primer set for a first-round RT-PCR of the TCR CDR3. TCRdb fed the multiplex PCR reads into MiXCR, producing one record per CDR3 protein. The sample has some 600,000 distinct CDR3 sequences, around 45% seen once.

V usage is TRBV20-1 and J usage is TRBJ1-1; D is uncertain. What was sequenced was peripheral blood or thyroid tissue (not recorded which). The TCR comes from a young woman with Graves' hyperthyroidism. The CDR3: CSAISGLTEAFF. Here the CDR3 DNA reads TGCAGTGCAATTTCCGGACTCACTGAAGCTTTCTTT.